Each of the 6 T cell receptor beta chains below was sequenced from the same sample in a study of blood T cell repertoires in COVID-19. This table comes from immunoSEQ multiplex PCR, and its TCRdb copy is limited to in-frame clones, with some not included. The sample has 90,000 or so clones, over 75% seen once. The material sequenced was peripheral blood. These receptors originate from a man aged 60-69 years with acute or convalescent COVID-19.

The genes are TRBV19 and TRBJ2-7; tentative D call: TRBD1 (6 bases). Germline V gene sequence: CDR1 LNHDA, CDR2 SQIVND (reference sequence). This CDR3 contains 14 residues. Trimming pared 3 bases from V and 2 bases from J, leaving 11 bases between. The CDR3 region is CASSISTGPYEQYF. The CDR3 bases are TGTGCCAGTAGTATTTCGACAGGCCCCTACGAGCAGTACTTC.

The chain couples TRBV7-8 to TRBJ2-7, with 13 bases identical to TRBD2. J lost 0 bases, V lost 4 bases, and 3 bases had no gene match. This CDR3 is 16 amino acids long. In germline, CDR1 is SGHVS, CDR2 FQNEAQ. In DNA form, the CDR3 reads TGTGCCAGCAGCTCCGGGACTAGCGGGGTCTCCTACGAGCAGTACTTC. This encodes CASSSGTSGVSYEQYF.

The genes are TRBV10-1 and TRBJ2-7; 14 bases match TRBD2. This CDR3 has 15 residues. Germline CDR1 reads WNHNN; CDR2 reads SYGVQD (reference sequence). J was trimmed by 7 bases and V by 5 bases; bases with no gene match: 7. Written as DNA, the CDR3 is TGCGCCAGCAGTCCCGGGACTAGCGGGAGAGAAGAGCAGTACTTC. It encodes CASSPGTSGREEQYF.

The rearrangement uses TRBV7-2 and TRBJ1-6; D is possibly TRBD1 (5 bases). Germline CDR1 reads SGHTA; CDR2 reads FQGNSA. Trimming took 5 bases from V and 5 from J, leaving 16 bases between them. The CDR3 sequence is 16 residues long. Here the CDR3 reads CASSPRAGRNNSPLHF. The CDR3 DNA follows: TGTGCCAGCAGCCCTCGGGCGGGACGAAATAATTCACCCCTCCACTTT. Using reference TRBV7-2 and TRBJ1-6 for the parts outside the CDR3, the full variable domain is GAGVSQSPSNKVTEKGKDVELRCDPISGHTALYWYRQSLGQGLEFLIYFQGNSAPDKSGLPSDRFSAERTGGSVSTLTIQRTQQEDSAVYLCASSPRAGRNNSPLHFGNGTRLTVT.

The CDR3 loop is CASSSPFDRGGNTIYF. The CDR3 DNA reads as TGTGCCAGCAGTTCACCATTCGACAGGGGGGGAAACACCATATATTTT. V is TRBV6-6 and J is TRBJ1-3; 9 bases are a match to TRBD1. The V gene end was trimmed by 4 bases and the J gene end by 4 bases; junction bases not matched to a gene: 8. The V gene's germline CDR1 is MNHNY and CDR2 SVGAGI (reference sequence). The CDR3 sequence is 16 residues long.

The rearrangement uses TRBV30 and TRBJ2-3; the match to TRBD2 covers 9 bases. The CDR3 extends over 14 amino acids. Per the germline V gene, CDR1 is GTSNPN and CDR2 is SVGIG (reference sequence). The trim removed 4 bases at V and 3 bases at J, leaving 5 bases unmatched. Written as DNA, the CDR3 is TGTGCCTGGATGAAAGGACTAGCGACAGATACGCAGTATTTT. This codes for CAWMKGLATDTQYF. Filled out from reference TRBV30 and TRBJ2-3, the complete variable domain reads SQTIHQWPATLVQPVGSPLSLECTVEGTSNPNLYWYRQAAGRGLQLLFYSVGIGQISSEVPQNLSASRPQDRQFILSSKKLLLSDSGFYLCAWMKGLATDTQYFGPGTRLTVL.